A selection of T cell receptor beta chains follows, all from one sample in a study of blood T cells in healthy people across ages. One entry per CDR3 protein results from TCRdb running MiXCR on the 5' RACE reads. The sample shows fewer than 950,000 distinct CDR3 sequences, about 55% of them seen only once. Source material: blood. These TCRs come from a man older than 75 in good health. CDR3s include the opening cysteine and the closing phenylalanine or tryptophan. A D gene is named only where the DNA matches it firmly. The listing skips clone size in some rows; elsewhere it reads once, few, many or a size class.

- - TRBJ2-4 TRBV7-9 TGTGCCAGCAGCCTAGCCCCGGGAAACATTCAGTACTTC CASSLAPGNIQYF
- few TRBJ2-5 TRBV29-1 TGCAGCGTTGAATTGAACAATTGGGGGTTTGTAGGGGCCTCGGGAGAGACCCAGTACTTC CSVELNNWGFVGASGETQYF
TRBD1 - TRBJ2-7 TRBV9 TGTGCCAGCAGCAACAGGGGTGGACACGAGCAGTACTTC CASSNRGGHEQYF
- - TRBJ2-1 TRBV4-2 TGTGCCAGCAGCCAAGATAGGGGACTCTCCTACAATGAGCAGTTCTTC CASSQDRGLSYNEQFF
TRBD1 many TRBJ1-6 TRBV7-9 TGTGCCAGCAGCTTAGGAGCCCAGGGGGCGCATTCACCCCTCCACTTT CASSLGAQGAHSPLHF
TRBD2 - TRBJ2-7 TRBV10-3 TGTGCCATCGGGCCTAGCGGGAGTCGGTACAATGAGCAGTACTTC CAIGPSGSRYNEQYF
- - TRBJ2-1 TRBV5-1 TGCGCCAGCAGACAAGGAGACAACTACAATGAGCAGTTCTTC CASRQGDNYNEQFF
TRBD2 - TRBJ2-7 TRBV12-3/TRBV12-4 TGTGCCAGCAGTCCACAATTAGCGGGCTTCTCCTACGAGCAGTACTTC CASSPQLAGFSYEQYF
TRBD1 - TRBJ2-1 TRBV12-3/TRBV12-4 TGTGCCACCCGGGACAGAGGCGAGCAGTTCTTC CATRDRGEQFF
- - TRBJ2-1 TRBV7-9 TGTGCCAGCAGCCCACGGACACTGCTCTACAATGAGCAGTTCTTC CASSPRTLLYNEQFF
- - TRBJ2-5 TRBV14 TGTGCCAGCAGTCCGGGACGTAGGTATAGGGAGACCCAGTACTTC CASSPGRRYRETQYF
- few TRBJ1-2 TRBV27 TGTGCCAGCAGTTTAAGGGCGGGGGATGGCTACACCTTC CASSLRAGDGYTF
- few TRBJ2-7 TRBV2 TGTGCCAGCAGTGTGATCTTCGAGCAGTACTTC CASSVIFEQYF
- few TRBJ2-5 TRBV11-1 TGTGCCAGCAGCTACCGACAGGTCCAAGAGACCCAGTACTTC CASSYRQVQETQYF
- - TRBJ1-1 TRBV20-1 TGCAGTGCTAGAGATGGGCCGAGGGGGAACACTGAAGCTTTCTTT CSARDGPRGNTEAFF
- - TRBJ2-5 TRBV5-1 TGCGCCAGCAGCTCACACGGGACATCGACCGGAGAGACCCAGTACTTC CASSSHGTSTGETQYF
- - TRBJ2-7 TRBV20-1 TGCAGTGCTAGAGGTTGGGGACTCTACAATGAGCAGTACTTC CSARGWGLYNEQYF
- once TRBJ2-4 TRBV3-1 TGTGCCAGCAGCCACCGGGGCGGGCTCAACATTCAGTACTTC CASSHRGGLNIQYF
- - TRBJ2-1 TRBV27 TGTGCCAGCAGAGGGCCAACCGGGAATGAGCAGTTCTTC CASRGPTGNEQFF
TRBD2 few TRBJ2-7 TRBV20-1 TGCAGTGCTAGAGGCCCCACTAGCGGGGGCATTAGCTACGAGCAGTACTTC CSARGPTSGGISYEQYF
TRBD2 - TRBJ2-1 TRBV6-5 TGTGCCAGCAGTTACAACAGCGGGAGGGGAAATGAGCAGTTCTTC CASSYNSGRGNEQFF
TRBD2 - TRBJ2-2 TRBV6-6 TGTGCCAGCAGGGTTCTAGCGGGGGCGAACACCGGGGAGCTGTTTTTT CASRVLAGANTGELFF
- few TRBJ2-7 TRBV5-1 TGCGCCAGCAGCTTGGGCCCTAGACCTTCCTCCTACGAGCAGTACTTC CASSLGPRPSSYEQYF
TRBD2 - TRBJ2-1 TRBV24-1 TGTGCCACCAGTGATATCCTTCAGACTAGCGGGATGTCGGGTGAGCAGTTCTTC CATSDILQTSGMSGEQFF
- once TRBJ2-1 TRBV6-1 TGTGCCAGCAGCACGACAGTAGGGGGTGAGCAGTTCTTC CASSTTVGGEQFF
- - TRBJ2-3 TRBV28 TGTGCCAGCAGCCCAGCCGAACTCGGGGCAAATACGCAGTATTTT CASSPAELGANTQYF
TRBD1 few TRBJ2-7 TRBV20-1 TGCAGTGCTAGATACAGGGGAACCTACGAGCAGTACTTC CSARYRGTYEQYF